This entry describes one T cell receptor beta chain. The RNA input was 0.5 to 1 ug, and it was reverse transcribed with random hexamers. Each CDR3 protein is one row after TCRdb ran MiXCR on the immunoSEQ multiplex PCR reads. The sample carries approximately 83,000 distinct CDR3 sequences, 94% recorded once. This entry comes from a study of CD8 T cells in Susac syndrome. The CDR3 is 16 residues long. V shed 2 bases, J shed 6 bases, and the junction held 12 bases outside the gene matches. Germline V gene data show CDR1 as SNHLY and CDR2 as FYNNEI. The sequence was obtained from a human donor with Susac syndrome. Sequenced: CD8+ T cells from PBMCs. The gene calls are TRBV2 and TRBJ2-5; 7 bases line up with TRBD2. CDR3 sequence reads: CASSERRSSGVQTQYF. As DNA, the CDR3 is TGTGCCAGCAGTGAACGAAGGTCTAGCGGAGTCCAGACCCAGTACTTC.